This T cell receptor beta chain was retrieved from a study of persistence of HIV-infected CD4 T cells. Study context: CD4+ T cells responding to CMV or HIV-1 Gag were isolated. Study-wide results and caveats: Compared with CD3/CD28-stimulated cells, CMV- and Gag-responding cells showed lower TCRbeta richness.

This was the immunoSEQ version 4 assay in survey mode. Genomic DNA was diluted to 10 ng/uL, up to 1 ug per sample. Measured with immunoSEQ multiplex PCR; TCRdb has only the in-frame clones, and not every one. This table holds around 30,000 clones, roughly 82% found once. A note on this clone: Antigen: not known.

Overlapping HIV-1 Gag 15-mer peptides at approximately 1 ug per peptide per mL were used. Memory cells lacking CD40L and CD69 with high CD45RO were sorted. Trimming removed 6 bases at V and 2 bases at J, with 9 bases between. The CDR3 runs 13 residues. Germline CDR1 SEHNR, CDR2 FQNEAQ (reference sequence). The J gene is TRBJ2-3, the V gene TRBV7-9; D is ambiguous. The receptor's source is an adult woman with HIV who was CMV-seropositive. Material: CD4+ T cells sorted from PBMCs after roughly 19-hour stimulation, obtained from a patient who received antiretroviral therapy. The CDR3 coding sequence is TGTGCCAGCAGGGTCCACTCCACAGATACGCAGTATTTT. This sequence encodes CASRVHSTDTQYF.